This is a list of T cell receptor beta chains from one sample in a study of T cells in Graves' hyperthyroidism and ophthalmopathy. TCRdb fed the multiplex PCR reads into MiXCR, producing one record per CDR3 protein. The sample yields 300,000 to 400,000 distinct CDR3 sequences, approximately 15% seen once. The sample taken for sequencing was blood. These receptors originate from a woman in her sixties with Graves' hyperthyroidism. Each CDR3 is given with its conserved first and last residue. The D gene is left open where the match is weak. A row's size may be missing; if present it is once, few, many or a size class.

D: .
size: .
J: TRBJ2-6
V: TRBV4-1
CDR3: CASSQRQFVVSGANVLTF
DNA: TGCGCCAGCAGCCAGAGACAGTTCGTAGTCTCTGGGGCCAACGTCCTGACTTTC

D: .
size: many
J: TRBJ1-5
V: TRBV28
CDR3: CASSLPVPVGGNQPQHF
DNA: TGTGCCAGCAGTCTCCCCGTTCCCGTAGGGGGCAATCAGCCCCAGCATTTT

D: .
size: many
J: TRBJ2-5
V: TRBV14
CDR3: CASSQAGRETQYF
DNA: TGTGCCAGCAGCCAAGCAGGACGTGAGACCCAGTACTTC

D: .
size: .
J: TRBJ2-1
V: TRBV5-1
CDR3: CASSYPSGSYNEQFF
DNA: TGCGCCAGCAGCTACCCGAGCGGATCCTACAATGAGCAGTTCTTC

D: TRBD2
size: .
J: TRBJ2-3
V: TRBV19
CDR3: CASSTRAGPGTDTQYF
DNA: TGTGCCAGTAGTACCCGAGCGGGGCCAGGCACAGATACGCAGTATTTT

D: .
size: .
J: TRBJ1-1
V: TRBV11-2
CDR3: CASSSTYGEAFF
DNA: TGTGCCAGCAGCTCAACGTACGGAGAAGCTTTCTTT

D: TRBD2
size: .
J: TRBJ2-2
V: TRBV14
CDR3: CASKAGGPFAGELFF
DNA: TGTGCCAGCAAGGCGGGAGGGCCTTTCGCCGGGGAGCTGTTTTTT

D: TRBD1
size: .
J: TRBJ1-1
V: TRBV6-1
CDR3: CASSGPLTGITEAFF
DNA: TGTGCCAGCAGTGGGCCCTTGACAGGGATCACTGAAGCTTTCTTT

D: .
size: many
J: TRBJ1-2
V: TRBV7-8
CDR3: CASSRRLDPHGYTF
DNA: TGTGCCAGCAGCAGGCGCCTGGACCCTCATGGCTACACCTTC

D: TRBD1
size: many
J: TRBJ2-2
V: TRBV12-3/TRBV12-4
CDR3: CASSMTGGSTGELFF
DNA: TGTGCCAGCAGCATGACAGGGGGCAGCACCGGGGAGCTGTTTTTT

D: TRBD2
size: many
J: TRBJ2-1
V: TRBV6-2/TRBV6-3
CDR3: CASRAGLAGPLYNEQFF
DNA: TGTGCCAGCAGGGCGGGACTAGCGGGACCCCTCTACAATGAGCAGTTCTTC